The rows below give T cell receptor beta chains drawn from one sample of a study of cytomegalovirus exposure and HLA in healthy donors. TCRdb's copy holds only in-frame clones and misses some; the assay was immunoSEQ multiplex PCR. This repertoire shows around 210,000 clones, approximately 85% found once; its top ten account for about 3%. Input material: PBMCs. The receptors were sampled from a woman aged 40 to 55 in good health and CMV-seronegative. Each CDR3 is given with its conserved first and last residue. The D gene is left open where the match is weak. The size of a clone is reported for some rows only, either as once, few or many, or as a class for expanded clones.

CDR3nt	CDR3aa	d_gene	v_gene	j_gene	abundance
TGCGCCAGCAGCCAAGACCCTCAGGGGGAGCAGTTCTTC	CASSQDPQGEQFF	-	TRBV4-1	TRBJ2-1	-
TGTGCCAGCAGCTCGACAGGGGTCGAGACCCAGTACTTC	CASSSTGVETQYF	TRBD1	TRBV7-3	TRBJ2-5	-
TGTGCCAGCAGCCCCCACTGGACAGCTTCCTACGAGCAGTACTTC	CASSPHWTASYEQYF	-	TRBV7-2	TRBJ2-7	-
TGTGCCAGCAGTTTCTGGGGGGACCCTAACTATGGCTACACCTTC	CASSFWGDPNYGYTF	-	TRBV28	TRBJ1-2	-
TGTGCCAGCAGCGGGACACTAAATGAAAAACTGTTTTTT	CASSGTLNEKLFF	-	TRBV7-9	TRBJ1-4	-
TGCGCCAGCACGGGTGGGACTAGCACAGATACGCAGTATTTT	CASTGGTSTDTQYF	-	TRBV5-1	TRBJ2-3	-
TGCGCCAGCAGCTTGGCCAGGGGGCCTTCAGATACGCAGTATTTT	CASSLARGPSDTQYF	TRBD1	TRBV5-1	TRBJ2-3	once
TGTGCCTCAGCCGGGACAGTGAACACTGAAGCTTTCTTT	CASAGTVNTEAFF	TRBD1	TRBV30	TRBJ1-1	-
TGTGCCAGCAGCCTTACAGGGCTACACACTGAAGCTTTCTTT	CASSLTGLHTEAFF	-	TRBV27	TRBJ1-1	-
TGCGCCAGCAGGTTCCTCGACAGGGAAGGCACTGAAGCTTTCTTT	CASRFLDREGTEAFF	TRBD1	TRBV5-1	TRBJ1-1	-
TGTGCCAGCAGACTACAGGGGGTTGGCGAAAAACTGTTTTTT	CASRLQGVGEKLFF	TRBD1	TRBV28	TRBJ1-4	-
TGTGCCAGCAGCTTCCCTGGGGGGGTTGAGCAGTTCTTC	CASSFPGGVEQFF	TRBD2	TRBV7-2	TRBJ2-1	-
TGTGCCAGCAGCCCAGACTACGTTAACACTGAAGCTTTCTTT	CASSPDYVNTEAFF	-	TRBV9	TRBJ1-1	-
TGTGCCAGCAGCTCCCTTTTGGGACAGGGAAGTGCAGATACGCAGTATTTT	CASSSLLGQGSADTQYF	TRBD1	TRBV7-2	TRBJ2-3	few
TGTGCCAGCAGCCCAGGGACAGGGTCCTACGAGCAGTACTTC	CASSPGTGSYEQYF	TRBD1	TRBV7-7	TRBJ2-7	-
TGTGCCAGCAGCTTAGGGGGGTCTAGCGGCGATACGCAGTATTTT	CASSLGGSSGDTQYF	TRBD2	TRBV7-3	TRBJ2-3	-
TGCAGCGTTGTTGTCTTAGAGACCCAGTACTTC	CSVVVLETQYF	-	TRBV29-1	TRBJ2-5	-
TGTGCCAGCAGTTACTCGAATGTGGGCCTAACCTCAGGGCAGTACTTC	CASSYSNVGLTSGQYF	-	TRBV6-5	TRBJ2-7	few
TGTGCCAGCAGCTACGGACAGGGGGCTGGAGATACGCAGTATTTT	CASSYGQGAGDTQYF	TRBD1	TRBV5-4	TRBJ2-3	-
TGTGCCAGCAGCCAGGGACATTGGGACACTGAAGCTTTCTTT	CASSQGHWDTEAFF	-	TRBV13	TRBJ1-1	-
TGTGCCTGGAGTGACGGAGGCAGAACCTACGAGCAGTACTTC	CAWSDGGRTYEQYF	-	TRBV30	TRBJ2-7	once
TGTGCCAGCAGCGAAATCGGCGGAGCTAATGAAAAACTGTTTTTT	CASSEIGGANEKLFF	-	TRBV2	TRBJ1-4	-
TGTGCCAGCAGCCGCATCATTCAGAGGTCTATCACCGGGGAGCTGTTTTTT	CASSRIIQRSITGELFF	-	TRBV5-6	TRBJ2-2	-
TGTGCCAGCAGCCCAGGGACAGGGGTGGCCTATGGCTACACCTTC	CASSPGTGVAYGYTF	TRBD1	TRBV11-2	TRBJ1-2	-
TGTGCCAGCAGTTTCTCGGACAGGGCTTACGAGCAGTACTTC	CASSFSDRAYEQYF	TRBD1	TRBV28	TRBJ2-7	once
TGTGCCAGTAGTATAGATCAGGTTGAGCAGTTCTTC	CASSIDQVEQFF	-	TRBV19	TRBJ2-1	-
TGTGCCAGCAGTGTAGAGGGCAGGAGGCAGTTCTTC	CASSVEGRRQFF	-	TRBV2	TRBJ2-1	-
TGTGCCAGCAGCGTCGGCGGGGGGGACACTGAAGCTTTCTTT	CASSVGGGDTEAFF	-	TRBV9	TRBJ1-1	-
TGCGCCAGCCGTGGGGGAAGTCCAGGGGCGGGGGACACTGAAGCTTTCTTT	CASRGGSPGAGDTEAFF	-	TRBV5-1	TRBJ1-1	-
TGTGCCAGCAGCTCCCCCGACAACTTCGGAACGCCCGAGCAGTACTTC	CASSSPDNFGTPEQYF	-	TRBV7-8	TRBJ2-7	-
TGCGCCAGCAGCTTGGTGGCAGGGGGACCAGATACGCAGTATTTT	CASSLVAGGPDTQYF	TRBD1	TRBV5-1	TRBJ2-3	few
TGTGCCAGCAGTGTGGGACAAGCCTATGGCTACACCTTC	CASSVGQAYGYTF	-	TRBV2	TRBJ1-2	-
TGTGCCAGCAGCTTAAACGCGGGAGAGGGCACAGATACGCAGTATTTT	CASSLNAGEGTDTQYF	TRBD2	TRBV7-2	TRBJ2-3	-
TGTGCCAGGAGGAAGGGAGAAAACACTGAAGCTTTCTTT	CARRKGENTEAFF	-	TRBV2	TRBJ1-1	few
TGTGCCAGCAGGGAAACAGGGGTAAGGAACACTGAAGCTTTCTTT	CASRETGVRNTEAFF	TRBD1	TRBV2	TRBJ1-1	-
TGTGCCAGCAGCTGGCGGCCCCGGGACAGGGGCACAGATACGCAGTATTTT	CASSWRPRDRGTDTQYF	TRBD1	TRBV11-2	TRBJ2-3	once
TGTGCCAGCAGCTTAGGGAGGGTGGGGCGGGAGCAGTACTTC	CASSLGRVGREQYF	-	TRBV7-8	TRBJ2-7	-
TGTGCCAGCAGCTTAGAATGGAGCCGGGAGCAGTACTTC	CASSLEWSREQYF	-	TRBV7-2	TRBJ2-7	once
TGCGCCAGCATGCTGGGGGAGATTGGGAGGATGAACACTGAAGCTTTCTTT	CASMLGEIGRMNTEAFF	-	TRBV10-1	TRBJ1-1	-
TGTGCCAGCAGCCCTCGGACACTGAACACTGAAGCTTTCTTT	CASSPRTLNTEAFF	-	TRBV7-8	TRBJ1-1	once
TGCGCCAGCAGCCCCGGGACTAGCGGGAGAGAGACCCAGTACTTC	CASSPGTSGRETQYF	TRBD2	TRBV5-1	TRBJ2-5	few
TGTGCCAGTAGCCACCAGGGAGGATATGGCTACACCTTC	CASSHQGGYGYTF	-	TRBV19	TRBJ1-2	few
TGTGCCAGCAGCCCCCGTATGGGGGAGCTGTTTTTT	CASSPRMGELFF	-	TRBV7-9	TRBJ2-2	once
TGCGCCAGCAGCCAGGATACAGGGCAGATCAATGGCTACACCTTC	CASSQDTGQINGYTF	-	TRBV5-1	TRBJ1-2	-
TGCAGCGTCCGAGCGGTGAACACTGAAGCTTTCTTT	CSVRAVNTEAFF	-	TRBV29-1	TRBJ1-1	-
TGCGCCAGCAGCCAAGGGGGGCAGGGGGCAACCGGGGAGCTGTTTTTT	CASSQGGQGATGELFF	TRBD1	TRBV4-1	TRBJ2-2	once
TGTGCCAGCAGCTTAACGTACAGCGGAGGGACCGGGGAGCTGTTTTTT	CASSLTYSGGTGELFF	-	TRBV7-3	TRBJ2-2	-
TGTGCCAGCAGTGAAAATGAGGGTCGGACTGAAGCTTTCTTT	CASSENEGRTEAFF	-	TRBV2	TRBJ1-1	-
TGTGCCAGCAGTTCTAACCTGACACCCGGGGAGCTGTTTTTT	CASSSNLTPGELFF	-	TRBV27	TRBJ2-2	-
TGTGCCAGCTCAACAGCACAGCGGGAGGTCGAGCAGTACTTC	CASSTAQREVEQYF	TRBD2	TRBV18	TRBJ2-7	-
TGTGCCAGCTCACCGGCTGTACAGGGGCGGAACGAGCAGTACTTC	CASSPAVQGRNEQYF	TRBD1	TRBV18	TRBJ2-7	-
TGTGCCAGCAGTGAAACAGGGAACTATGGCTACACCTTC	CASSETGNYGYTF	-	TRBV2	TRBJ1-2	-
TGTGCCAGCAGTTATTCTCTTAACAGGGGGCTCTACGAGCAGTACTTC	CASSYSLNRGLYEQYF	TRBD1	TRBV6-5	TRBJ2-7	few
TGTGCCAGCAGCGTAGCGGCGGGAGGAGGGTACAATGAGCAGTTCTTC	CASSVAAGGGYNEQFF	TRBD2	TRBV9	TRBJ2-1	-
TGTGCCAGCAGTTACTCGACGGGTAACACCGGGGAGCTGTTTTTT	CASSYSTGNTGELFF	-	TRBV6-6	TRBJ2-2	-
TGTGCCAGCAGTTACGGGCCATATAGCAATCAGCCCCAGCATTTT	CASSYGPYSNQPQHF	-	TRBV6-6	TRBJ1-5	-
TGTGCCAGCAGCGGGACAGGGGTTCCAGATACGCAGTATTTT	CASSGTGVPDTQYF	TRBD1	TRBV5-4	TRBJ2-3	-
TGTGCCAGCAGCTTAGGTTGGGGCAGACTGAACGGAAACACCATATATTTT	CASSLGWGRLNGNTIYF	-	TRBV7-2	TRBJ1-3	once